This TCR beta chain was found in a study of blood T cell repertoires in COVID-19. As for the study in general: The United States, Italy and Spain provided the acute and convalescent COVID-19 samples. Sources were T cells, B-cell-depleted T cells, or PBMCs; the material itself was cDNA or gDNA.

This CDR3 region has 14 residues. Per the germline V gene, CDR1 is SGHTA and CDR2 is FQGTGA. V lost 5 bases to trimming and J lost 9 bases, with 14 bases between them. The authors' processing: Reference gene primer amplification gave nucleated cell count estimates. The table came from immunoSEQ multiplex PCR; TCRdb's copy has only in-frame clones and leaves some out. The V and J calls and clone size are taken from that table; D and trimming were inferred from the DNA. The sample gives some 68,000 clones, around 89% of which show up once; 2.5% to 3% is in the top ten. The sequence derives from a man aged 50-60 years with acute or convalescent COVID-19. Material: peripheral blood. V gene TRBV7-3 combines with J gene TRBJ1-6; a possible D gene is TRBD1 (5 bases). The CDR3 reads CASSPGFTGSPLHF. For the CDR3, the DNA is TGTGCCAGCAGCCCAGGGTTTACGGGTTCACCCCTCCACTTT.